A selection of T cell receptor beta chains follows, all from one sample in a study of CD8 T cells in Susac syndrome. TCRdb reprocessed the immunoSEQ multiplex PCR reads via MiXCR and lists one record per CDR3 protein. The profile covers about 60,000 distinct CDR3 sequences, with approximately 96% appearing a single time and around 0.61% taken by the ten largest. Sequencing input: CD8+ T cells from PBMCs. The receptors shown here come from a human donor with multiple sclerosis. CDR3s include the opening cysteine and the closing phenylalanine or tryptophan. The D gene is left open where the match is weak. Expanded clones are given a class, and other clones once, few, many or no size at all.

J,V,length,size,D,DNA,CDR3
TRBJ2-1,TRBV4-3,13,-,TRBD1,TGCGCCAGCAGCCTCGGGACAGGAAGTGAGCAGTTCTTC,CASSLGTGSEQFF
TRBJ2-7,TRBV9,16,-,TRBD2,TGTGCCAGCAGCGTAGGGACTAGCGGGCCTACCTACGAGCAGTACTTC,CASSVGTSGPTYEQYF
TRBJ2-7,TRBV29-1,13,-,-,TGCAGCGTTCAGATTCCAGCTACCTACGAGCAGTACTTC,CSVQIPATYEQYF
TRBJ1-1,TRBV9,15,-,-,TGTGCCAGCAGCGTAGGAGATAGCGTGAACACTGAAGCTTTCTTT,CASSVGDSVNTEAFF
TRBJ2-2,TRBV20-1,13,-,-,TGCAGTGCTAGAGGGCAGGGAACCGGGGAGCTGTTTTTT,CSARGQGTGELFF
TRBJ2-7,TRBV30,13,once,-,TGTGCTCTGAATCGGGACACCTCCTACGAGCAGTACTTC,CALNRDTSYEQYF
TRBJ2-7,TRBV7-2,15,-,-,TGTGCCAGCAGCTTAGTTTCGGGGGGCGCTTACGAGCAGTACTTC,CASSLVSGGAYEQYF
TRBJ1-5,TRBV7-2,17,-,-,TGTGCCAGCAGCTTAGGGGTCCTAGGACGGACCGATATGTCCCAGCATTTT,CASSLGVLGRTDMSQHF
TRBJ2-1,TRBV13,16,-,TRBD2,TGTGCCAGCAGCCCCGGGGGTAGCGGGAGAGGGAATGAGCAGTTCTTC,CASSPGGSGRGNEQFF
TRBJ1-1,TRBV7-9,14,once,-,TGTGCCAGCAGCCCCGGGGAGGGAGGCACTGAAGCTTTCTTT,CASSPGEGGTEAFF
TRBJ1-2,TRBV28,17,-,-,TGTGCCAGCAGTTTATCCACCTCGGGGGCCGCCAAGAGGGGCTACACCTTC,CASSLSTSGAAKRGYTF
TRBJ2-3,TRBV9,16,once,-,TGTGCCAGCAGCGAGGGTTTCGGGGGCGACACAGATACGCAGTATTTT,CASSEGFGGDTDTQYF
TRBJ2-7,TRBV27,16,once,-,TGTGCCAGCAGTTTAATCACCCACCCTCCCGGAGGAGAGCAGTACTTC,CASSLITHPPGGEQYF
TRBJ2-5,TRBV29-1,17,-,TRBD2,TGCAGCGTCGGCGGACTAGCGGGGCCTGTTTTGGAAGAGACCCAGTACTTC,CSVGGLAGPVLEETQYF
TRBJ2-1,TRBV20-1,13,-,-,TGCAGTGCTAGAGATCGCGGGGACAATGAGCAGTTCTTC,CSARDRGDNEQFF
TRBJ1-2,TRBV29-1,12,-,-,TGCAGCGTTCCGGACAGTCTCTATGGCTACACCTTC,CSVPDSLYGYTF
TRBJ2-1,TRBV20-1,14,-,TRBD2,TGCAGTGCTAGGTTCGGGAGGGGGTACAATGAGCAGTTCTTC,CSARFGRGYNEQFF
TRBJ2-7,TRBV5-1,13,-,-,TGCGCCAGCAGCTTGGAACAAAGCTACGAGCAGTACTTC,CASSLEQSYEQYF
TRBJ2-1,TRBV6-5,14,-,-,TGTGCCAGCAGGGGAGGCGACGCTTACAATGAGCAGTTCTTC,CASRGGDAYNEQFF
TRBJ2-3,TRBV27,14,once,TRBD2,TGTGCCGCCCGGGGACTAGGGCCCGTTGATACGCAGTATTTT,CAARGLGPVDTQYF
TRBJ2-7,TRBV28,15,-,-,TGTGCCAGCAGTCGTAAAGGTGTGTTGGCCTACGAGCAGTACTTC,CASSRKGVLAYEQYF
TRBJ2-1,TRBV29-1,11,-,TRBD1,TGCAGCGTTGAGACAGGGGGTGAGCAGTTCTTC,CSVETGGEQFF
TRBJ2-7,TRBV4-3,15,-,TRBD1,TGCGCCAGCAGCCAAGGGTACAGGGGCCCCTACGAGCAGTACTTC,CASSQGYRGPYEQYF
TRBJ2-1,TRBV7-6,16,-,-,TGTGCCAGCAGCCTGCGTTCAGGGGACGGCTACAATGAGCAGTTCTTC,CASSLRSGDGYNEQFF